Below, one TCR beta chain is given with its context. Its antigen is not known. This sample was taken from a study of T cell responses to AZD1222 COVID-19 vaccine. General study findings and limits: The donors showed a predominance of white British ancestry and of females, with possible underestimation of clonal diversity. Repertoire collection took place solely once the T cell response had peaked. Spike-specific TCR breadth rose after two AZD1222 doses, and depth rose as well.

TCRdb's copy holds only in-frame clones and misses some; the assay was immunoSEQ multiplex PCR. The table lists 90,000 to 150,000 clones, around 83% of them singletons. Germline-derived CDR1 and CDR2 are SNHLY and FYNNEI. CDR3 size: 11 residues. V lost 6 bases and J 4 bases, leaving 6 bases between the germline ends. This rearrangement joins TRBV2 to TRBJ1-1; D is perhaps TRBD1 (5 bases). Material: peripheral blood, obtained 28 days after the second AZD1222 dose. The clonotype was recovered from an adult who received the AZD1222 COVID-19 vaccine. The CDR3 reads CASSGGTEAFF. The CDR3 bases are TGTGCCAGCAGCGGGGGCACTGAAGCTTTCTTT.